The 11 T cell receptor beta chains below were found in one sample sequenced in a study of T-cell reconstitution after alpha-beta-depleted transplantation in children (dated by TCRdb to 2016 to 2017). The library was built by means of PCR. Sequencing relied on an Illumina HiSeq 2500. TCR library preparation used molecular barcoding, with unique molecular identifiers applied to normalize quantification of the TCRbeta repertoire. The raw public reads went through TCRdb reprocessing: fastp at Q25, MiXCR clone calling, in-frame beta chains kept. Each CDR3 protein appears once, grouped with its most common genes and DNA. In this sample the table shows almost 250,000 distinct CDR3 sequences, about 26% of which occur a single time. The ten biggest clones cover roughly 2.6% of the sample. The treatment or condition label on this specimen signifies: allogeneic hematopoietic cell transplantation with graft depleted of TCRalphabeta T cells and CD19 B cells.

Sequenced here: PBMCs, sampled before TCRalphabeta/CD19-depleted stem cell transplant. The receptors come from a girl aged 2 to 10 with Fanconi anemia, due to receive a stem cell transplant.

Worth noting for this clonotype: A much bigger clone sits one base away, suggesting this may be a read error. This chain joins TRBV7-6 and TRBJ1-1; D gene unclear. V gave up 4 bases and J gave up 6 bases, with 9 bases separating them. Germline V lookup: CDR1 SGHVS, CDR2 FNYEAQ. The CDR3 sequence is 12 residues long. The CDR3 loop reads CASSWGNAEAFF. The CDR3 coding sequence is TGTGCCAGCAGCTGGGGAAACGCTGAAGCTTTCTTT.

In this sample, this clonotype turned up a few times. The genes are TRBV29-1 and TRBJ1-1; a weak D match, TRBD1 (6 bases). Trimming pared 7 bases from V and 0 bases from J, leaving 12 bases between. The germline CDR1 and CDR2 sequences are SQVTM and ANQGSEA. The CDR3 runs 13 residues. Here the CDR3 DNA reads TGCAGCGGTGGCAGGGGAATGAACACTGAAGCTTTCTTT. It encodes CSGGRGMNTEAFF.

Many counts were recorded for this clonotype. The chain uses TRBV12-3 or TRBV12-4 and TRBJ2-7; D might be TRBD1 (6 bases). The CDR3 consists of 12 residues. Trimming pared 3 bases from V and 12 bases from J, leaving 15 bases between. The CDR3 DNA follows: TGTGCCAGCAGTTTGACAGGACTCTTCCCGTACTTC. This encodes CASSLTGLFPYF.

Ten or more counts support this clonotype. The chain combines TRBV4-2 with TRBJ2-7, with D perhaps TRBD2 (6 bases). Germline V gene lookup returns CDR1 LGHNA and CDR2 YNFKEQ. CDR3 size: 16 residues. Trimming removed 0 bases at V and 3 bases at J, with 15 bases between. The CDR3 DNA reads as TGTGCCAGCAGCCAAGATCTGGCGGGGCGATTCTACGAGCAGTACTTC. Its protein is CASSQDLAGRFYEQYF.

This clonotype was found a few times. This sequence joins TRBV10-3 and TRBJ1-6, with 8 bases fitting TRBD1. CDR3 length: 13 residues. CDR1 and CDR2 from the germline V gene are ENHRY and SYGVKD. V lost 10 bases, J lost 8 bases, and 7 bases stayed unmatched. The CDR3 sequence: CATGQGLYSPLHF. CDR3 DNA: TGTGCCACCGGACAGGGTTTGTATTCACCCCTCCACTTT.

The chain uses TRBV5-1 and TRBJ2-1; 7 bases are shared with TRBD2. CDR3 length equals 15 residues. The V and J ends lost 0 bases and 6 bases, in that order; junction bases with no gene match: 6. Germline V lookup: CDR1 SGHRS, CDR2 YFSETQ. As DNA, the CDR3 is TGCGCCAGCAGCTTGGGGACTAGAGAAGTCAATGAGCAGTTCTTC. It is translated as CASSLGTREVNEQFF.

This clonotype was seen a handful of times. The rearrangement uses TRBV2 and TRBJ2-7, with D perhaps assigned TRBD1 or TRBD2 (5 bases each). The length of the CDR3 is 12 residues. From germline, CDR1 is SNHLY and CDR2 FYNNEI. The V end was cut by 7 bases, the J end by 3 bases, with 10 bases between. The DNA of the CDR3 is TGTGCCAGCATCGAGGGGCACTACGAGCAGTACTTC. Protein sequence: CASIEGHYEQYF.

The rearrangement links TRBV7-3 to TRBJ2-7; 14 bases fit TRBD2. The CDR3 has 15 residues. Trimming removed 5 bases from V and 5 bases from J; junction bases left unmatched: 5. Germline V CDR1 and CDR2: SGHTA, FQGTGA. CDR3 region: CASSPGLAGVHEQYF. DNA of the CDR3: TGTGCCAGCAGCCCGGGACTAGCGGGAGTCCACGAGCAGTACTTC.

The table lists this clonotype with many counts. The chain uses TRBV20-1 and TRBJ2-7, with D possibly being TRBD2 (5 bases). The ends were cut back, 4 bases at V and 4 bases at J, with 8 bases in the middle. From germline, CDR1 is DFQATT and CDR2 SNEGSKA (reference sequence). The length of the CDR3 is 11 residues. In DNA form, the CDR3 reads TGCAGTGCTATGAGGGCGTACGAGCAGTACTTC. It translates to CSAMRAYEQYF.

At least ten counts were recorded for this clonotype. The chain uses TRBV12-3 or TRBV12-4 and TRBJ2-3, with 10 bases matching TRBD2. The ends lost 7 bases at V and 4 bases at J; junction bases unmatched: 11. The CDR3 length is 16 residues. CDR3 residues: CASIGLKREGSDTQYF. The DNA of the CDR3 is TGTGCCAGCATTGGCTTAAAGCGGGAGGGATCAGATACGCAGTATTTT.

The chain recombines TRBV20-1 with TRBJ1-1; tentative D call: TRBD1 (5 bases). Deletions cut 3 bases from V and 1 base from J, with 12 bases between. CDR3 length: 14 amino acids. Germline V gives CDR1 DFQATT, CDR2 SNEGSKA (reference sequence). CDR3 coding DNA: TGCAGTGCTAGGACCTTGACAGCGAACACTGAAGCTTTCTTT. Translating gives CSARTLTANTEAFF.